Listed below are T cell receptor beta chains from one sample, sequenced in a study of vaccination and CD4 T cells after COVID-19. MiXCR, run by TCRdb on the PCR reads, gives a single entry per CDR3 protein. The sample records some 10,000 distinct CDR3 sequences, over 65% being singletons. Their cognate antigens are unknown. Sequenced sample: CD4+ T cells from blood, cultured in vitro. These TCRs come from a human donor who had recovered from COVID-19. The CDR3 runs from the conserved cysteine through the conserved F or W. Fields, in order: CDR3 protein, CDR3 DNA, clone size, D gene, J gene, V gene. The D gene is left open where the match is weak. Size is omitted from some rows. Given values are once, few, many or a class for expanded clones.

CDR3aa: CASRMGPTPDTQYF; CDR3nt: TGTGCCAGCAGGATGGGTCCAACGCCCGATACGCAGTATTTT; abundance: .; d_gene: .; j_gene: TRBJ2-3; v_gene: TRBV7-3
CDR3aa: CASSPPIEKNIQYF; CDR3nt: TGTGCCAGCAGTCCCCCGATCGAGAAAAACATTCAGTACTTC; abundance: .; d_gene: .; j_gene: TRBJ2-4; v_gene: TRBV6-1
CDR3aa: CATSDLPGSPLHF; CDR3nt: TGTGCCACCAGTGACTTACCAGGTTCACCCCTCCACTTT; abundance: .; d_gene: .; j_gene: TRBJ1-6; v_gene: TRBV24-1
CDR3aa: CAISRGSPFVGELFF; CDR3nt: TGTGCCATCTCGCGCGGCAGCCCTTTCGTAGGGGAGCTGTTTTTT; abundance: .; d_gene: .; j_gene: TRBJ2-2; v_gene: TRBV10-3
CDR3aa: CSVVFLLVNTEAFF; CDR3nt: TGCAGCGTTGTTTTTCTCCTGGTGAACACTGAAGCTTTCTTT; abundance: .; d_gene: .; j_gene: TRBJ1-1; v_gene: TRBV29-1
CDR3aa: CAWTRSGGITYNEQFF; CDR3nt: TGTGCCTGGACACGGAGCGGGGGGATCACCTACAATGAGCAGTTCTTC; abundance: .; d_gene: TRBD2; j_gene: TRBJ2-1; v_gene: TRBV30
CDR3aa: CASYRWTGNTEAFF; CDR3nt: TGTGCCAGCTATAGATGGACGGGGAACACTGAAGCTTTCTTT; abundance: .; d_gene: .; j_gene: TRBJ1-1; v_gene: TRBV6-1
CDR3aa: CSASPGTGGAAGYTF; CDR3nt: TGCAGTGCTAGTCCCGGGACAGGGGGCGCGGCTGGCTACACCTTC; abundance: few; d_gene: TRBD1; j_gene: TRBJ1-2; v_gene: TRBV20-1
CDR3aa: CASGWGSSPLHF; CDR3nt: TGTGCCAGCGGTTGGGGGAGTTCACCCCTCCACTTT; abundance: few; d_gene: .; j_gene: TRBJ1-6; v_gene: TRBV7-9
CDR3aa: CSASGGVSSTDTQYF; CDR3nt: TGCAGTGCTAGCGGGGGGGTGTCTAGCACAGATACGCAGTATTTT; abundance: few; d_gene: TRBD2; j_gene: TRBJ2-3; v_gene: TRBV20-1
CDR3aa: CASGAGVVQPQHF; CDR3nt: TGTGCTAGTGGCGCTGGGGTAGTTCAGCCCCAGCATTTT; abundance: few; d_gene: .; j_gene: TRBJ1-5; v_gene: TRBV12-5
CDR3aa: CSARVYRDLGSPLHF; CDR3nt: TGCAGTGCTAGAGTTTACAGGGATTTGGGGTCACCCCTCCACTTT; abundance: .; d_gene: .; j_gene: TRBJ1-6; v_gene: TRBV20-1
CDR3aa: CASSLAGTGLYGYTF; CDR3nt: TGTGCCAGCAGCTTAGCTGGGACAGGGCTCTATGGCTACACCTTC; abundance: .; d_gene: TRBD1; j_gene: TRBJ1-2; v_gene: TRBV7-2
CDR3aa: CASSIPQGQGVDGYTF; CDR3nt: TGTGCCAGTAGTATCCCCCAGGGACAGGGAGTCGATGGCTACACCTTC; abundance: .; d_gene: TRBD1; j_gene: TRBJ1-2; v_gene: TRBV19